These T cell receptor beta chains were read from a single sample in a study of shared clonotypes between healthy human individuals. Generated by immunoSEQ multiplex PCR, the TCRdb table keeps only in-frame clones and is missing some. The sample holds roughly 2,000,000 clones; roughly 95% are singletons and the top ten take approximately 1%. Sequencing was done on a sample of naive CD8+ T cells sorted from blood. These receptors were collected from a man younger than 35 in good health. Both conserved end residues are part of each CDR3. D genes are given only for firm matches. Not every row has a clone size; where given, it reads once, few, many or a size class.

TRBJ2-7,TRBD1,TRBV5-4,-,CASSFGTANEQYF,TGTGCCAGCAGCTTCGGGACAGCCAACGAGCAGTACTTC
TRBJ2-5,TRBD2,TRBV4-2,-,CASSQELAGEQETQYF,TGTGCCAGCAGCCAAGAGTTAGCGGGGGAACAAGAGACCCAGTACTTC
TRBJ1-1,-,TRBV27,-,CASSYGGPTEAFF,TGTGCCAGCAGTTACGGGGGGCCCACTGAAGCTTTCTTT
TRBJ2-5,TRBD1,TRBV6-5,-,CASSYTPRGPSDF,TGTGCCAGCAGTTACACGCCAAGGGGGCCCTCTGACTTC
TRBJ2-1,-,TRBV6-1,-,CASSVGGTYSYNEQFF,TGTGCCAGCAGTGTAGGGGGGACCTACTCCTACAATGAGCAGTTCTTC
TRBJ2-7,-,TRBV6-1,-,CASSEAGPEQYF,TGTGCCAGCAGTGAAGCAGGGCCCGAGCAGTACTTC
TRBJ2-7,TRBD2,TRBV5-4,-,CASSAFGGSNVEQYF,TGTGCCAGCAGCGCATTCGGGGGGAGCAACGTCGAGCAGTACTTC
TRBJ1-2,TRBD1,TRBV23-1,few,CASSHSEGAEVDYGYTF,TGCGCCAGCAGTCACTCCGAGGGGGCGGAGGTGGACTATGGCTACACCTTC
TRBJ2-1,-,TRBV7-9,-,CASSLRVSAWNEQFF,TGTGCCAGCAGCCTCCGGGTTAGCGCGTGGAATGAGCAGTTCTTC
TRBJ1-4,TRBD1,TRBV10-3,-,CAISESSTGTVSEKLFF,TGTGCCATCAGTGAGTCGTCCACTGGGACAGTCAGTGAAAAACTGTTTTTT
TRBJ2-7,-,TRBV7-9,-,CASSLVGLYAYEQYF,TGTGCCAGCAGCTTAGTTGGCCTCTATGCCTACGAGCAGTACTTC
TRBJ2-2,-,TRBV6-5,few,CASSYSTAGELFF,TGTGCCAGCAGTTACTCGACCGCCGGGGAGCTGTTTTTT
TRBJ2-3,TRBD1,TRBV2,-,CASSRTGGITDTQYF,TGTGCCAGCAGTAGGACAGGGGGAATTACAGATACGCAGTATTTT
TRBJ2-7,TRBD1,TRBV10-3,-,CAISPGQGIEQYF,TGTGCCATCAGTCCGGGACAGGGGATCGAGCAGTACTTC
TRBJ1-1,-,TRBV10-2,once,CASSPDAGSTEAFF,TGCGCCAGCAGTCCGGATGCGGGGAGCACTGAAGCTTTCTTT
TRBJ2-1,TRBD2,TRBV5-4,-,CASSFQAGGPYNEQFF,TGTGCCAGCAGCTTTCAAGCGGGAGGGCCCTACAATGAGCAGTTCTTC
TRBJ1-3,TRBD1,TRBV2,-,CASSEGQGSSGNTIYF,TGTGCCAGCAGTGAAGGACAGGGCTCCTCTGGAAACACCATATATTTT
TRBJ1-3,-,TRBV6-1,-,CASRLQDLSGNTIYF,TGTGCCAGCAGATTACAGGATCTCTCTGGAAACACCATATATTTT
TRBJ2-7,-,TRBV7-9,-,CASSNPGGLRSYEQYF,TGTGCCAGCAGCAACCCCGGAGGGTTACGCTCCTACGAGCAGTACTTC
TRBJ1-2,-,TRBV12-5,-,CASGLGGDGYTF,TGTGCTAGTGGTTTAGGAGGGGATGGTTACACCTTC
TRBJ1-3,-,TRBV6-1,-,CASSEDGVPGNTIYF,TGTGCCAGCAGTGAGGACGGGGTCCCTGGAAACACCATATATTTT
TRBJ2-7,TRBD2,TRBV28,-,CASSRLLGTKAYEQYF,TGTGCCAGCAGTCGCCTCCTCGGGACTAAAGCCTACGAGCAGTACTTC
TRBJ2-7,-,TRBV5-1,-,CASSLIQGYEQYF,TGCGCCAGCAGCTTGATCCAGGGCTACGAGCAGTACTTC
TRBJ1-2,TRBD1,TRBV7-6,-,CASSPGTGRSYGYTF,TGTGCCAGCAGCCCCGGGACAGGGCGATCCTATGGCTACACCTTC
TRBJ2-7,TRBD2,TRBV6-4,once,CASSEVAGGTEQYF,TGTGCCAGCAGTGAAGTAGCGGGAGGAACCGAGCAGTACTTC
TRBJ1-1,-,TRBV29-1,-,CSVQEGWNTEAFF,TGCAGCGTTCAAGAGGGGTGGAACACTGAAGCTTTCTTT
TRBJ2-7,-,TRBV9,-,CASSVDGAPYEQYF,TGTGCCAGCAGCGTAGACGGGGCCCCCTACGAGCAGTACTTC
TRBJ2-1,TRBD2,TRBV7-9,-,CASSLPSGGYNEQFF,TGTGCCAGCAGCTTACCCAGCGGGGGATACAATGAGCAGTTCTTC
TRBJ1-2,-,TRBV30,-,CAWSRRGDYGYTF,TGTGCCTGGAGTCGCAGGGGCGACTATGGCTACACCTTC
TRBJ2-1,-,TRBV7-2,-,CASSRTVSAGDEQFF,TGTGCCAGCAGCCGGACAGTTTCGGCGGGTGATGAGCAGTTCTTC
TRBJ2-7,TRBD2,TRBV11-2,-,CASSPRGGAYEQYF,TGTGCCAGCAGCCCCCGCGGGGGGGCCTACGAGCAGTACTTC
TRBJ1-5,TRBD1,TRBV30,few,CAWSTGGQPQHF,TGTGCCTGGTCGACAGGGGGTCAGCCCCAGCATTTT
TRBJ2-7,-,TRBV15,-,CASSGGGGSYEQYF,TGTGCCTCCTCGGGCGGGGGCGGCTCCTACGAGCAGTACTTC
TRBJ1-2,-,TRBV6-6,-,CASSPQGVWGYTF,TGTGCCAGCAGTCCGCAAGGGGTCTGGGGCTACACCTTC
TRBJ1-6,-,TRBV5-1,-,CASSFTGSYNSPLHF,TGCGCCAGCAGCTTTACAGGGTCCTATAATTCACCCCTCCACTTT
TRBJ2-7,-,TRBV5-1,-,CASSLSGGSYEQYF,TGCGCCAGCAGCTTGAGCGGCGGCTCCTACGAGCAGTACTTC
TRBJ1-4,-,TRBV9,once,CASSNSETDGLLKLFF,TGTGCCAGCAGCAATTCAGAGACGGACGGGCTGTTGAAACTGTTTTTT
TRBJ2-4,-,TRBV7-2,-,CASSPPRGASQNIQYF,TGTGCCAGCAGCCCCCCGCGGGGTGCCAGCCAAAACATTCAGTACTTC
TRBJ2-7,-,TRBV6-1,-,CASSEWGSYEQYF,TGTGCCAGCAGTGAGTGGGGCTCCTACGAGCAGTACTTC
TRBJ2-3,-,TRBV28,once,CASSTGRGVSTDTQYF,TGTGCCAGCAGTACCGGCAGGGGGGTAAGCACAGATACGCAGTATTTT
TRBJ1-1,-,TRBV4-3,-,CASSQDGNAGTPEAFF,TGCGCCAGCAGCCAGGATGGGAACGCCGGGACTCCTGAAGCTTTCTTT
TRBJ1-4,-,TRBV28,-,CASSPEDQKLFF,TGTGCCAGCAGTCCCGAGGACCAAAAACTGTTTTTT
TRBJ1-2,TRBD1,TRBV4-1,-,CASSNSLTETGTRGYTF,TGCGCCAGCAGTAACAGTCTTACGGAGACAGGGACCCGTGGCTACACCTTC
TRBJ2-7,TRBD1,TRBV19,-,CASSLGTGPYEQYF,TGTGCCAGTAGCCTCGGGACAGGGCCCTACGAGCAGTACTTC
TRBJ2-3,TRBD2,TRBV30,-,CAWSGITSGGGTDTQYF,TGTGCCTGGAGTGGTATAACTAGCGGGGGTGGGACAGATACGCAGTATTTT
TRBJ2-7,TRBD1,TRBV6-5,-,CASSYSSGQVDYEQYF,TGTGCCAGCAGTTACTCCAGCGGACAGGTGGATTACGAGCAGTACTTC
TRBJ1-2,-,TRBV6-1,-,CASSEGPGAPGYTF,TGTGCCAGCAGTGAAGGCCCAGGGGCGCCCGGCTACACCTTC
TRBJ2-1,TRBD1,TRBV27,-,CASSLGQNLYNEQFF,TGTGCCAGCAGCCTGGGACAGAATCTATACAATGAGCAGTTCTTC
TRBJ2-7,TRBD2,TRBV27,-,CASRLAGGTYEQYF,TGTGCCAGCAGACTAGCGGGAGGGACCTACGAGCAGTACTTC